Each of the 31 T cell receptor beta chains below was sequenced from the same sample in a study of early T cells in non-severe SARS-CoV-2 infection. TCRdb re-called the 5' RACE reads with MiXCR, one entry per CDR3 protein. Of about 31,000 distinct CDR3 sequences detected, approximately 5.3% appear once; the ten largest clones hold less than 6.5%. Sequencing was done on a sample of whole blood. The receptors stem from an adult who was a healthcare worker with PCR-confirmed SARS-CoV-2 infection or an uninfected control (not recorded which).

The sample holds many counts of this clonotype. The chain is built from TRBV7-2 and TRBJ2-7, with unresolved D. Trimming stripped 2 bases from V and 5 bases from J, with 16 bases between. Germline lookup yields CDR1 SGHTA and CDR2 FQGNSA. The CDR3 sequence is 15 residues long. Here the CDR3 DNA reads TGTGCCAGCAGCTTAACTTGGTCGAAATGGGACGAGCAGTACTTC. Its translation is CASSLTWSKWDEQYF.

This clonotype counts as medium-sized. The chain employs TRBV3-1 and TRBJ1-5, with D perhaps matching TRBD1 (6 bases). The CDR3 has 14 residues. The V gene's germline CDR1 is LGHDT and CDR2 YNNKEL (reference sequence). Trimming removed 6 bases from V and 0 bases from J, with 9 bases in between. DNA of the CDR3: TGTGCCAGCAGACAGGGTTATAGCAATCAGCCCCAGCATTTT. It encodes CASRQGYSNQPQHF.

This clonotype was counted at least ten times. The V call is TRBV30, the J call TRBJ2-2, with TRBD2 matching over 10 bases. V lost 2 bases to trimming and J lost 7 bases; unmatched junction nucleotides: 7. CDR1 is GTSNPN, CDR2 SVGIG, per germline (reference sequence). CDR3 length: 15 residues. CDR3: CAWSPAGGYLGELFF. CDR3 bases: TGTGCCTGGAGTCCAGCGGGAGGGTATCTCGGGGAGCTGTTTTTT.

The chain employs TRBV7-6 and TRBJ1-4; D remains unclear. The CDR3 contains 15 residues. The germline gives CDR1 SGHVS, CDR2 FNYEAQ. The V and J ends lost 2 bases and 2 bases respectively, with 9 bases between them. CDR3 loop: CASSLLGSTNEKLFF. The DNA of the CDR3 is TGTGCCAGCAGCTTACTCGGATCGACTAATGAAAAACTGTTTTTT.

The table lists this clonotype with a few counts. The rearrangement joins TRBV20-1 to TRBJ1-5, with D possibly being TRBD1 (6 bases). Germline-derived CDR1 and CDR2 are DFQATT and SNEGSKA (reference sequence). The CDR3 loop spans 13 amino acids. V was shortened by 4 bases and J by 9 bases, with 16 bases between the two germline ends. The CDR3 is CSATSDSSSPQHF. The CDR3 coding sequence is TGCAGTGCTACCTCGGACAGTTCCTCGCCCCAGCATTTT.

This rearrangement joins TRBV20-1 to TRBJ2-7; TRBD1 is a possible D gene (6 bases). Trimming took off 3 bases at V and 4 bases at J, with 13 bases between the two ends. The germline CDR1 and CDR2 sequences are DFQATT and SNEGSKA (reference sequence). This CDR3 comprises 13 residues. This CDR3 is CSASEGTSYEQYF. The CDR3 nucleotides read TGCAGTGCTAGTGAAGGGACATCTTACGAGCAGTACTTC.

This clonotype appeared a few times. V usage is TRBV18 and J usage is TRBJ2-6, with D hard to call. V lost 1 base and J lost 0, with 7 bases in between. The germline V gene has CDR1 KGHSH and CDR2 LQKENI. The CDR3 runs to 16 residues. The CDR3 loop reads CASSPRTDSGANVLTF. In DNA form, the CDR3 reads TGTGCCAGCTCACCACGTACGGACTCTGGGGCCAACGTCCTGACTTTC.

This clonotype was seen a few times. V and J are TRBV5-1 and TRBJ2-1; D may match TRBD1 or TRBD2 (5 bases each). The germline V and J ends were trimmed by 3 bases and 1 base, with 11 bases remaining between them. This CDR3 spans 15 amino acids. Germline lookup yields CDR1 SGHRS and CDR2 YFSETQ. The CDR3 region has the DNA TGCGCCAGCAGCTGGGACGACATGTCCTACAATGAGCAGTTCTTC. This encodes CASSWDDMSYNEQFF.

This clonotype was observed many times. This sequence joins TRBV9 and TRBJ2-5; tentative D call: TRBD1 (6 bases). Germline V gene sequence: CDR1 SGDLS, CDR2 YYNGEE. V was cut by 3 bases and J by 7 bases, with 16 bases left in between. The CDR3 runs to 14 residues. CDR3 bases: TGTGCCAGCAGCGAACAGGGAACCGAAGGGACCCAGTACTTC. Its protein product is CASSEQGTEGTQYF. Variable domain in full (rest from reference TRBV9 and TRBJ2-5): DSGVTQTPKHLITATGQRVTLRCSPRSGDLSVYWYQQSLDQGLQFLIQYYNGEERAKGNILERFSAQQFPDLHSELNLSSLELGDSALYFCASSEQGTEGTQYFGPGTRLLVL.

This clonotype has a count of ten or more. The chain employs TRBV19 and TRBJ2-4, with D possibly being TRBD2 (6 bases). The germline gives CDR1 LNHDA, CDR2 SQIVND (reference sequence). Trimming cost V 4 bases and J 8 bases, with 18 bases left between them. The CDR3 is 15 residues long. CDR3 nucleotides: TGTGCCAGTAGTACCCCCCGCGGAGGCGGGGACATTCAGTACTTC. Its translation is CASSTPRGGGDIQYF.

This clonotype has a handful of counts. V usage is TRBV7-9 and J usage is TRBJ2-7, with TRBD2 matching 8 bases. The J segment lost 2 bases and the V segment lost 4 bases, leaving 7 bases of the junction unmatched. The germline V gene encodes CDR1 SEHNR and CDR2 FQNEAQ (reference sequence). The CDR3 is 15 amino acids. The CDR3 sequence: CASSSTAGDPYEQYF. The CDR3 DNA reads as TGTGCCAGCAGCTCCACAGCGGGAGATCCCTACGAGCAGTACTTC.

This clonotype rates as medium-sized. The genes are TRBV7-6 and TRBJ1-5; D gene uncertain. The CDR3 consists of 15 residues. Germline CDR1 is SGHVS and CDR2 is FNYEAQ. V lost 5 bases and J 2 bases, leaving 13 bases between the germline ends. CDR3 nucleotides: TGTGCCAGCAGCCCAGCGGGGATCGGCAATCAGCCCCAGCATTTT. Translated, it gives CASSPAGIGNQPQHF.

The rearrangement uses TRBV30 and TRBJ2-1; TRBD2 matches 7 bases. Germline V gene data show CDR1 as GTSNPN and CDR2 as SVGIG (reference sequence). There are 15 residues in the CDR3. The V and J ends lost 3 bases and 4 bases, in that order; junction bases with no gene match: 9. The CDR3 region is CAWRKELAQYNEQFF. DNA for the CDR3: TGTGCCTGGAGAAAAGAACTAGCGCAGTACAATGAGCAGTTCTTC.

This clonotype has a count of ten or more. The chain combines TRBV29-1 with TRBJ2-3; D not resolved. V shed 3 bases and J shed 10 bases, with 11 bases lying between them. Looked up from germline, CDR1 is SQVTM and CDR2 is ANQGSEA. This CDR3 comprises 11 residues. This CDR3 reads CSVDVRLAQYF. DNA for the CDR3: TGCAGCGTTGATGTTCGGTTGGCGCAGTATTTT.

This clonotype was seen more than once but under ten times. V usage is TRBV5-4 and J usage is TRBJ2-7; TRBD1 agrees at 9 bases. With 4 bases clipped from V and 3 bases from J, the junction kept 5 bases outside the gene matches. In germline, CDR1 is SGHNT, CDR2 YYREEE (reference sequence). The CDR3 loop spans 14 amino acids. The CDR3 sequence: CASSRDRANYEQYF. Here the CDR3 DNA reads TGTGCCAGCAGCCGGGACAGGGCCAACTACGAGCAGTACTTC.

This clonotype was seen more than once but under ten times. The chain is built from TRBV5-6 and TRBJ2-1; 11 bases are a match to TRBD1. There are 14 residues in the CDR3. The germline V gene has CDR1 SGHDT and CDR2 YYEEEE. Trimming removed 4 bases from V and 9 bases from J; junction bases left unmatched: 6. CDR3 sequence reads: CASSPDRGRGEQFF. CDR3 bases: TGTGCCAGCAGCCCGGACAGGGGGCGCGGTGAGCAGTTCTTC.

This clonotype was recorded a few times. This sequence joins TRBV4-2 and TRBJ2-7, with D possibly being TRBD1 or TRBD2 (6 bases each). Trimming pared 1 base from V and 4 bases from J, leaving 14 bases between. From germline, CDR1 is LGHNA and CDR2 YNFKEQ. There are 15 residues in the CDR3. The CDR3 region is CASSQARGVGYEQYF. Here the CDR3 DNA reads TGTGCCAGCAGCCAAGCAAGGGGGGTTGGTTACGAGCAGTACTTC.

This clonotype occurred many times. This chain uses TRBV7-2 with TRBJ2-3, with D uncertain. The germline gives CDR1 SGHTA, CDR2 FQGNSA. Deletions cut 5 bases from V and 3 bases from J, with 15 bases between. The CDR3 is made up of 15 amino acids. The CDR3 DNA reads TGTGCCAGCAGCCCTCAGGTCGGGTTGACAGATACGCAGTATTTT. Amino acids: CASSPQVGLTDTQYF. Together with reference TRBV7-2 and TRBJ2-3, the CDR3 gives the full variable domain: GAGVSQSPSNKVTEKGKDVELRCDPISGHTALYWYRQSLGQGLEFLIYFQGNSAPDKSGLPSDRFSAERTGGSVSTLTIQRTQQEDSAVYLCASSPQVGLTDTQYFGPGTRLTVL.

This clonotype was observed many times. The rearrangement joins TRBV12-3 or TRBV12-4 to TRBJ2-7; D unresolved. CDR3 length: 12 residues. V was pared by 3 bases and J by 1 base, with 4 bases between. As DNA, the CDR3 is TGTGCCAGCAGTTTTCGGTCCTACGAGCAGTACTTC. It codes for CASSFRSYEQYF.

This clonotype was detected many times. V is TRBV7-9 and J is TRBJ2-7; 8 bases agree with TRBD1. Germline CDR1 SEHNR, CDR2 FQNEAQ (reference sequence). Trimming took 3 bases from V and 2 from J; bases not matched to a gene: 6. CDR3 length equals 15 residues. The CDR3 spells CASSLGRGPPYEQYF. The CDR3 region has the DNA TGTGCCAGCAGCTTGGGCAGGGGGCCTCCCTACGAGCAGTACTTC.

The chain has TRBV20-1 and TRBJ1-6, with TRBD1 as a possible D gene (5 bases). The CDR3 sequence is 13 residues long. CDR1 DFQATT and CDR2 SNEGSKA come from the germline V gene (reference sequence). Trimming took 5 bases from V and 5 from J, leaving 10 bases between them. In DNA form, the CDR3 reads TGCAGTGCTCAGGGCCAGGATAATTCACCCCTCCACTTT. Translating gives CSAQGQDNSPLHF.

This clonotype was recorded a few times. V and J are TRBV7-8 and TRBJ2-7, with TRBD2 identical over 8 bases. Germline V gene lookup returns CDR1 SGHVS and CDR2 FQNEAQ. Germline trimming cut 1 base from V and 4 bases from J; bases unmatched to any gene: 3. CDR3 size: 14 residues. CDR3 DNA: TGTGCCAGCAGCTTAGGCGGGGGGCAGTACGAGCAGTACTTC. Amino acids: CASSLGGGQYEQYF.

This CDR3 reads CASSGPIYGYTF. Written as DNA, the CDR3 is TGCGCCAGCAGTGGTCCGATATATGGCTACACCTTC. This rearrangement joins TRBV10-2 to TRBJ1-2, with D hard to call. Per the germline V gene, CDR1 is WSHSY and CDR2 is SAAADI. This CDR3 has 12 residues. The V end was cut by 4 bases, the J end by 5 bases, with 8 bases between.

Ten or more counts support this clonotype. The chain combines TRBV7-3 with TRBJ2-1; 10 bases agree with TRBD2. CDR1 and CDR2 from the germline V gene are SGHTA and FQGTGA. The CDR3 is made up of 16 amino acids. V gave up 0 bases and J gave up 6 bases; unmatched junction bases: 5. Here the CDR3 DNA reads TGTGCCAGCAGCTTAACAGGGACTAGCGAGTTCAATGAGCAGTTCTTC. It is translated as CASSLTGTSEFNEQFF.

This clonotype was observed a few times. This sequence joins TRBV7-3 and TRBJ2-7, with D possibly being TRBD1 or TRBD2 (6 bases each). There are 13 residues in the CDR3. V was shortened by 2 bases and J by 6 bases, with 11 bases between the two germline ends. Germline CDR1 and CDR2: SGHTA and FQGTGA. This chain's CDR3 is CASSLDEGGEQYF. For the CDR3, the DNA is TGTGCCAGCAGCTTAGACGAGGGGGGCGAGCAGTACTTC.

Ten or more counts support this clonotype. The chain carries TRBV20-1 and TRBJ2-3, with a possible D match to TRBD1 (5 bases). Germline lookup yields CDR1 DFQATT and CDR2 SNEGSKA (reference sequence). The CDR3 spans 11 residues. The ends were cut back, 5 bases at V and 5 bases at J, with 8 bases in the middle. The CDR3 bases are TGCAGTGCTCAGGGCGTAGATACGCAGTATTTT. As protein: CSAQGVDTQYF.

Many counts were recorded for this clonotype. The chain recombines TRBV7-3 with TRBJ2-1, with D possibly being TRBD1 or TRBD2 (5 bases each). Trimming stripped 6 bases from V and 9 bases from J, with 18 bases between. This CDR3 is built from 14 residues. Germline values: CDR1 SGHTA, CDR2 FQGTGA. DNA of the CDR3: TGTGCCAGCAGTTCCGTTGGGGGAATGGGTGAGCAGTTCTTC. Translated: CASSSVGGMGEQFF.

There are a few counts of this clonotype. Possible read error: a much larger clone is one base away. The chain recombines TRBV11-3 with TRBJ2-3; TRBD2 matches at 13 bases. CDR1 and CDR2 (germline): SGHNT, YENEEA. There are 20 residues in the CDR3. V trimming: 0 bases; J trimming: 4 bases; junction bases outside the gene matches: 13. The CDR3 DNA reads TGTGCCAGCAGCTTAGATCTCGGACTAGCGGGAGATTGGTATGCAGATACGCAGTATTTT. The encoded protein is CASSLDLGLAGDWYADTQYF.

At least ten counts were recorded for this clonotype. V gene TRBV20-1 combines with J gene TRBJ2-7; D is undetermined. Trimming cost V 0 bases and J 0 bases, with 18 bases left between them. CDR1 is DFQATT, CDR2 SNEGSKA, per germline (reference sequence). This CDR3 contains 17 residues. Here the CDR3 reads CSARDLPSLRSSYEQYF. CDR3 sequence (DNA): TGCAGTGCTAGAGATCTCCCCAGTCTCAGGAGCTCCTACGAGCAGTACTTC.

The chain is built from TRBV20-1 and TRBJ2-7; no definite D call. The germline gives CDR1 DFQATT, CDR2 SNEGSKA (reference sequence). This CDR3 comprises 13 residues. Trimming pared 3 bases from V and 7 bases from J, leaving 16 bases between. The CDR3 protein is CSASGLISGEQYF. CDR3 coding DNA: TGCAGTGCTAGCGGGCTGATCTCTGGGGAGCAGTACTTC.

This clonotype came up many times. The chain is built from TRBV5-4 and TRBJ1-2, with D tentatively TRBD1 (6 bases). The germline V gene encodes CDR1 SGHNT and CDR2 YYREEE (reference sequence). The germline V and J ends were trimmed by 0 bases and 4 bases, with 19 bases remaining between them. The CDR3 totals 17 residues. CDR3 loop: CASSLDDGGPLVYGYTF. The CDR3, as DNA: TGTGCCAGCAGCTTGGACGACGGGGGGCCGTTGGTCTATGGCTACACCTTC.